The 5 T cell receptor beta chains presented below share a single source sample, sequenced in a study of T cells in women clearing cervical HPV infection. Method: immunoSEQ multiplex PCR; TCRdb's copy keeps in-frame clones and lacks some. The listing contains more than 45,000 clones. The material sequenced was blood buffy coat. Receptors were obtained from a woman aged 18-70 years with a cervical HPV16 infection that either progressed to CIN3+ or cleared (not recorded which).

In the case of this clone: The read ends 3 residues early relative to the CDR3; the germline J gene fills the gap. This chain uses TRBV5-1 with TRBJ2-1; no definite D call. V lost 1 base and J lost 9, with 5 bases in between. Germline V CDR1 and CDR2: SGHRS, YFSETQ. The CDR3 totals 11 residues. Incomplete CDR3 DNA: TGCGCCAGCAGCTTGCGTTCTGAG. It codes for CASSLRSE. The whole CDR3 protein is CASSLRSEQFF.

Remarks on this clone: The read ends 3 residues early relative to the CDR3; the germline J gene fills the gap. The chain joins TRBV20-1 to TRBJ1-5; 8 bases are a match to TRBD1. The CDR3 extends over 13 amino acids. J lost 9 bases, V lost 3 bases, and 7 bases had no gene match. The germline CDR1 and CDR2 sequences are DFQATT and SNEGSKA (reference sequence). The CDR3 bases that were read are TGCAGTGCTAGTCAGGGGGCGGAAGGGCCC. The encoded protein is CSASQGAEGP. The complete CDR3 protein is CSASQGAEGPQHF.

Concerning this clone: The read ends 3 residues before the CDR3 terminus; that terminus is restored from the germline J gene. The V call is TRBV2, the J call TRBJ2-3, with 8 bases matching TRBD2. This CDR3 is built from 13 residues. Germline CDR1 and CDR2: SNHLY and FYNNEI. J was trimmed by 3 bases and V by 9 bases; bases with no gene match: 5. CDR3 amino acids: CARGTRATDTQYF. The DNA read from the CDR3 is TGTGCCAGAGGGACTAGGGCAACAGATACG.

Notes on this clone: With the read ending 3 residues before the CDR3 end, the germline J gene is used to fill in that end. The chain has TRBV14 and TRBJ2-7, with 10 bases lining up with TRBD2. This CDR3 has 16 residues. Germline CDR1 and CDR2: SGHDN and FVKESK. J gave up 6 bases and V 4 bases, and 12 bases lay outside the gene matches. The sequenced CDR3 bases are TGTGCCAGCAGCCCCCAGTGGGCTAGCGGGGGCTCCGAG. Its translation: CASSPQWASGGSE. The CDR3 reads in full as CASSPQWASGGSEQYF.

As for this clone: The read comes to an end 3 residues before the CDR3 does, leaving the germline J gene to fill in the end. V and J are TRBV20-1 and TRBJ2-7, with TRBD1 matching 9 bases. Germline CDR1 DFQATT, CDR2 SNEGSKA (reference sequence). The CDR3 sequence is 14 residues long. Trimming removed 5 bases from V and 1 base from J; junction bases left unmatched: 6. This chain's CDR3 is CSAGGTGNSYEQYF. The DNA read from the CDR3 is TGCAGTGCTGGCGGGACAGGGAATTCCTACGAG.